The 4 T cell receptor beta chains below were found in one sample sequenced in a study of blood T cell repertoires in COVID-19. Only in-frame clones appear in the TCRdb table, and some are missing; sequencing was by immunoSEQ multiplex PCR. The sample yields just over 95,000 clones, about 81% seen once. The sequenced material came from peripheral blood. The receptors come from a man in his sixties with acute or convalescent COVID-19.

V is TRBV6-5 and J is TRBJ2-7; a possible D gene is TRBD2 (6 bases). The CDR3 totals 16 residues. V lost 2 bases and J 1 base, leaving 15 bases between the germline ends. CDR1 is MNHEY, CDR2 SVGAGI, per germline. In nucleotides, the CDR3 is TGTGCCAGCAGTTACGGGACTTGGGGCAGTTCCTACGAGCAGTACTTC. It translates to CASSYGTWGSSYEQYF.

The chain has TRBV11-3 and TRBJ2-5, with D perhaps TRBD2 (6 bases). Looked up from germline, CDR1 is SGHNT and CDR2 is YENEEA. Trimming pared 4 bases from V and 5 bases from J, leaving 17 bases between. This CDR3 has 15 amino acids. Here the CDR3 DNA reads TGTGCCAGCAGCTCCCTCCGGGGGTCCAGGGAGACCCAGTACTTC. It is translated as CASSSLRGSRETQYF. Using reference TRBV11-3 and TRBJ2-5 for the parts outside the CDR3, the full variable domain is EAGVVQSPRYKIIEKKQPVAFWCNPISGHNTLYWYLQNLGQGPELLIRYENEEAVDDSQLPKDRFSAERLKGVDSTLKIQPAELGDSAVYLCASSSLRGSRETQYFGPGTRLLVL.

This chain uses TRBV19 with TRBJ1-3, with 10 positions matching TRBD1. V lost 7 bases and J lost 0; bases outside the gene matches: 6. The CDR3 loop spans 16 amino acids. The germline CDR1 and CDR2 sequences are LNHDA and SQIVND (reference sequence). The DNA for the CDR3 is TGTGCCAGTACCAGGACAGGGGGAGTCTCTGGAAACACCATATATTTT. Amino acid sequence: CASTRTGGVSGNTIYF.

The CDR3 sequence: CASSYPTGVLTEAFF. The CDR3 DNA reads TGTGCCAGCAGCTACCCGACAGGGGTCCTCACTGAAGCTTTCTTT. The chain carries TRBV7-2 and TRBJ1-1; 8 bases match TRBD1. Germline V gene sequence: CDR1 SGHTA, CDR2 FQGNSA. The CDR3 is 15 amino acids. With V trimmed by 4 bases and J by 4 bases, 8 bases remained unmatched.